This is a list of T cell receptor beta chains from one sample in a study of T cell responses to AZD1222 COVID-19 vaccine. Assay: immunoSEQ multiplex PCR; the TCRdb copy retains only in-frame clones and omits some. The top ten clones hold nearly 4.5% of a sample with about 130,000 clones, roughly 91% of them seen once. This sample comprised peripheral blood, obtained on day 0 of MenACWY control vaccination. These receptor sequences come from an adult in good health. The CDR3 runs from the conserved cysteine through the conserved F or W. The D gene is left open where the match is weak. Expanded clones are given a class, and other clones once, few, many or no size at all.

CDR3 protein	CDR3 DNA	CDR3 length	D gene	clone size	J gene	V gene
CAWSEPWGGIRGYTF	TGTGCCTGGAGTGAACCCTGGGGAGGCATACGGGGCTACACCTTC	15	.	once	TRBJ1-2	TRBV30
CASSVGLAGGPPSQETQYF	TGTGCCAGCAGCGTTGGACTAGCGGGAGGGCCCCCCTCCCAAGAGACCCAGTACTTC	19	TRBD2	.	TRBJ2-5	TRBV9
CASGLVGGGNEQFF	TGTGCTAGTGGTTTGGTAGGGGGGGGCAATGAGCAGTTCTTC	14	.	.	TRBJ2-1	TRBV12-5
CAISAGGEYGYTF	TGTGCCATCAGTGCAGGGGGCGAGTATGGCTACACCTTC	13	TRBD1	.	TRBJ1-2	TRBV10-3
CASSPGTFECFF	TGTGCCAGCAGCCCGGGGACCTTTGAGTGTTTCTTT	12	.	once	TRBJ1-1	TRBV11-2
CATSAAGTAYYGYTF	TGTGCCACCAGTGCCGCCGGGACAGCTTACTATGGCTACACCTTC	15	TRBD1	.	TRBJ1-2	TRBV24-1
CSVRYSNTEAFF	TGCAGCGTACGATACTCGAACACTGAAGCTTTCTTT	12	.	.	TRBJ1-1	TRBV29-1
CASSNQQGDEKLFF	TGTGCCAGCAGTAACCAACAGGGGGATGAAAAACTGTTTTTT	14	TRBD1	few	TRBJ1-4	TRBV6-5
CASSPGTPTNEKLFF	TGTGCCAGCAGTCCCGGGACACCAACTAATGAAAAACTGTTTTTT	15	.	.	TRBJ1-4	TRBV28
CASSLVSYTF	TGTGCCAGCAGCTTAGTAAGCTACACCTTC	10	.	.	TRBJ1-2	TRBV7-6